The source of this T cell receptor beta chain is a study of cytomegalovirus exposure and HLA in healthy donors. The CDR3 is made up of 17 amino acids. This clone was counted a few times. The PCR employed 60 Vbeta primers together with 13 Jbeta primers. TCRdb's table, derived via immunoSEQ multiplex PCR, lists solely in-frame clones and lacks some. The table lists 100,000 to 150,000 clones, about 83% of them singletons. Sequencing used PBMCs. The sequence was collected from a girl aged 2-10 years in good health and CMV-seronegative. The chain recombines TRBV12-1 with TRBJ1-5; the table names TRBD1, a call not compared with the DNA. TRBV12-1 is a pseudogene. The CDR3 loop is CASSFRNTRQGNQPQHF. The DNA for the CDR3 is TGTGCCAGCAGCTTTAGGAATACGCGACAGGGGAATCAGCCCCAGCATTTT.